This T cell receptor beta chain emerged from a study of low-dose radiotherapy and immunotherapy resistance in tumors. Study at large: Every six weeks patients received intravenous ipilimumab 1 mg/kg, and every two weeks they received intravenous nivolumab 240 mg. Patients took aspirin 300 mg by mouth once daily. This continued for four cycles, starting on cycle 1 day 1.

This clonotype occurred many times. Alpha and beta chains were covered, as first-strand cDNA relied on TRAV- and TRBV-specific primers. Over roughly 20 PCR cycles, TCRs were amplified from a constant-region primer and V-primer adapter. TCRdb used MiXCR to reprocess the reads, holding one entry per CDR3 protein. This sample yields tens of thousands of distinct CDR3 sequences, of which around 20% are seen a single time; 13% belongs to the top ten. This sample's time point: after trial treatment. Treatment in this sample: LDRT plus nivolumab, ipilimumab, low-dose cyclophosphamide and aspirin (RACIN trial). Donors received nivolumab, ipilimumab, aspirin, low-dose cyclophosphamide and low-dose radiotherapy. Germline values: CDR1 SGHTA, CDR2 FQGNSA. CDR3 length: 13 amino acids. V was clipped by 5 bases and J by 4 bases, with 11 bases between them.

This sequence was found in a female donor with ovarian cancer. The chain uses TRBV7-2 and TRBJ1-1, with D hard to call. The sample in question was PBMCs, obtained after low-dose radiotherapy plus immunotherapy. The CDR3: CASSEGPGTEAFF. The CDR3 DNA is TGTGCCAGCAGCGAGGGCCCGGGCACTGAAGCTTTCTTT.